This T cell receptor beta chain appears in the sequencing data of a study of cytomegalovirus exposure and HLA in healthy donors. Study-wide context: The 120 or so validation repertoires used a platform that matched the one used for the 500 to 700 first-cohort repertoires, as a later analysis reported.

Repertoires were generated with immunoSEQ multiplex PCR, while TCRdb's copy carries only in-frame clones and drops some. Found here are about 130,000 clones, about 91% of them singletons; the top ten hold 9% to 9.5%. A remark on this clone: Its antigen is unknown. Other DNA sequences within the sample encode an identical CDR3.

Study-level results: In vitro confirmation showed three CMV-associated chains to be CMV antigen specific. Usually a TCR sequence was rare, but some public TCRs were found in many donors.

Source material: PBMCs. The TCR originated in a woman younger than 35 in good health and CMV-seropositive.

The CDR3 loop is CASSYLGGSTDTQYF. As DNA, the CDR3 is TGTGCCAGCAGCTACCTGGGGGGAAGCACAGATACGCAGTATTTT. The chain carries TRBV7-9 and TRBJ2-3, with D tentatively TRBD2 (6 bases). Germline lookup yields CDR1 SEHNR and CDR2 FQNEAQ (reference sequence). This CDR3 is 15 amino acids long. Trimming left V 4 bases short and J 0 bases short, with 11 bases between.